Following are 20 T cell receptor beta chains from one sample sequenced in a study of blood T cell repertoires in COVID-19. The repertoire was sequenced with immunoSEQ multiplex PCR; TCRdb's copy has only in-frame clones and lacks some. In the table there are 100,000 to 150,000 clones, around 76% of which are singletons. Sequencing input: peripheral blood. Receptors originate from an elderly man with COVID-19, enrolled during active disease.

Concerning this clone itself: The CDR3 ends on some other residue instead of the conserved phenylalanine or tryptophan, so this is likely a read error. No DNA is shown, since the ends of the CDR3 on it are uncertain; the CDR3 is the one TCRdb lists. CDR3 protein: CASSYSVRQRGFI. The chain joins TRBV6-2 or TRBV6-3 to TRBJ2-7; the table's TRBD1 call for D was not verified on the DNA. The CDR3 region is 13 residues in length, termini included. CDR1 is MNHEY and CDR2 is SVGEGT in the germline V gene.

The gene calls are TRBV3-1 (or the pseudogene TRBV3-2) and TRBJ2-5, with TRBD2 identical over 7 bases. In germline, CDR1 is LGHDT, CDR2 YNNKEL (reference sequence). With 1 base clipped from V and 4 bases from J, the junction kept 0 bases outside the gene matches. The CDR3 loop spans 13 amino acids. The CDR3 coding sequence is TGTGCCAGCAGCCAAGGCGGGGGAGAGACCCAGTACTTC. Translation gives CASSQGGGETQYF.

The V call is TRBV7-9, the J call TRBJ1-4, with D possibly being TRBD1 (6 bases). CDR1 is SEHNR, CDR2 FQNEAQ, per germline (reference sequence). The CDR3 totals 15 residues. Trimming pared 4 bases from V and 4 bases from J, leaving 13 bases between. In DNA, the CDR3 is TGTGCCAGCAGCTCGTCAGGGGCGGTTAATGAAAAACTGTTTTTT. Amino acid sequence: CASSSSGAVNEKLFF.

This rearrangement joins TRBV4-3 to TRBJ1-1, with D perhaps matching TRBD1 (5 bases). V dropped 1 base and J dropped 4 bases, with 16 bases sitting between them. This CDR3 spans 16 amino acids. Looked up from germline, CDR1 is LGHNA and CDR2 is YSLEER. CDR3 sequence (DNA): TGCGCCAGCAGCCAAGCTGGGGCCAGGGAAGTCACTGAAGCTTTCTTT. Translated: CASSQAGAREVTEAFF.

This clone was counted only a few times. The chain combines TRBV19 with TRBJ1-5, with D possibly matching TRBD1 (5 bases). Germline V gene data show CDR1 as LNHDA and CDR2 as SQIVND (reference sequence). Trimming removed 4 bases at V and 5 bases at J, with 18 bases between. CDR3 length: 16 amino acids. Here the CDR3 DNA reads TGTGCCAGTAGTACCCGAAGCCCAGGGTACTATCAGCCCCAGCATTTT. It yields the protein CASSTRSPGYYQPQHF.

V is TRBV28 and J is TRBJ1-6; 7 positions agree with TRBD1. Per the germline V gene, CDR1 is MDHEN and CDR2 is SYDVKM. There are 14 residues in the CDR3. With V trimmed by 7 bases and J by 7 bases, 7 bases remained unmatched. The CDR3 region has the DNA TGTGCCAGCACTTTGGGACAGACGAATTCACCCCTCCACTTT. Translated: CASTLGQTNSPLHF.

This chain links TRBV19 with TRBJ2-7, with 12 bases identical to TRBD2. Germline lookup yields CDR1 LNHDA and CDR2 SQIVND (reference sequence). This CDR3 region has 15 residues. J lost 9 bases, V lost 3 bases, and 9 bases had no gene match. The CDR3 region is CASSIHVTSGSVQYF. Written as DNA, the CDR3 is TGTGCCAGTAGTATTCACGTGACTAGCGGGAGTGTGCAGTACTTC.

The CDR3 region has the DNA TGTGCCAGCAGGGACAGCAACTATGGCTACACCTTC. Its protein product is CASRDSNYGYTF. The chain is built from TRBV2 and TRBJ1-2; weak D call: TRBD1 (6 bases). The CDR3 contains 12 residues. Trimming removed 6 bases from V and 2 bases from J, with 7 bases in between. CDR1 is SNHLY and CDR2 is FYNNEI in the germline V gene.

In nucleotides, the CDR3 is TGTGCCAGCAGCTTGGACTTGAGTAGGAACACTGAAGCTTTCTTT. It specifies CASSLDLSRNTEAFF. V gene TRBV5-5 combines with J gene TRBJ1-1; D call uncertain. The CDR3 contains 15 residues. Germline V lookup: CDR1 SGHKS, CDR2 YYEKEE (reference sequence). V lost 0 bases to trimming and J lost 1 base, with 10 bases between them.

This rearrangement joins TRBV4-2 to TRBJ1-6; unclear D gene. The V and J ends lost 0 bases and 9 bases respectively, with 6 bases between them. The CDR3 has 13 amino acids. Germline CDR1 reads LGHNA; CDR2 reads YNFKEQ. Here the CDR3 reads CASSQDNSSPLHF. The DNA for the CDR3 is TGTGCCAGCAGCCAAGACAACAGTTCACCCCTCCACTTT.

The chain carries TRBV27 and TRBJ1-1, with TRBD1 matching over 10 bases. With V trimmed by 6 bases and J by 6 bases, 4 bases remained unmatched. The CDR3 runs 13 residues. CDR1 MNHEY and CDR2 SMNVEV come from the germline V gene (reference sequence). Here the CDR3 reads CASSRGQGAEAFF. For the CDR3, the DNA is TGTGCCAGCAGCAGAGGACAGGGGGCTGAAGCTTTCTTT.

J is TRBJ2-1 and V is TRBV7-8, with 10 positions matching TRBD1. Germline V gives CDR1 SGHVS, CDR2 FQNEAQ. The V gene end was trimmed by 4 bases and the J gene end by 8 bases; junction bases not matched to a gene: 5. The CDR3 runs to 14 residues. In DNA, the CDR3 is TGTGCCAGCAGCTGGGGACAGGGGCTGGATGAGCAGTTCTTC. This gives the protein CASSWGQGLDEQFF.

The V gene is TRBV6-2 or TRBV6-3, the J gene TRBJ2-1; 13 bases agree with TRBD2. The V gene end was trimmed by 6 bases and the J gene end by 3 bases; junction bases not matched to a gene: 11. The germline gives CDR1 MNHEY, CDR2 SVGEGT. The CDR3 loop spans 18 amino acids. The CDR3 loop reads CASSRTGTSGDVYNEQFF. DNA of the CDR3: TGTGCCAGCAGCCGCACCGGGACTAGCGGGGACGTCTACAATGAGCAGTTCTTC.

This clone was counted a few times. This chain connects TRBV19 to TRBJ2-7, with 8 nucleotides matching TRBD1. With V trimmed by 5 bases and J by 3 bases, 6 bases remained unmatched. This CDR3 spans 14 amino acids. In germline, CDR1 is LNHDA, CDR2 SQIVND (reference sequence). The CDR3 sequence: CASSYGQGGYEQYF. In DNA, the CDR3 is TGTGCCAGTAGTTACGGACAGGGTGGCTACGAGCAGTACTTC.

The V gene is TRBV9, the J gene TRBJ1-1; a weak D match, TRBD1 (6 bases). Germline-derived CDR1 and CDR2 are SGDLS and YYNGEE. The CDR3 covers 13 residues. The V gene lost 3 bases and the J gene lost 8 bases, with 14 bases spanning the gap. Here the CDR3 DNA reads TGTGCCAGCAGCGCCCAGACGGGGACAGAAGCTTTCTTT. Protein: CASSAQTGTEAFF.

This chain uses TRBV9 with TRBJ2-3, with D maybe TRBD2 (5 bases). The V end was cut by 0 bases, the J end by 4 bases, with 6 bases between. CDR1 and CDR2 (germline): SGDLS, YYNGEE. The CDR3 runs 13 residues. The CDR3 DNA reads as TGTGCCAGCAGCGTAGCAGCGGCAGATACGCAGTATTTT. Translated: CASSVAAADTQYF.

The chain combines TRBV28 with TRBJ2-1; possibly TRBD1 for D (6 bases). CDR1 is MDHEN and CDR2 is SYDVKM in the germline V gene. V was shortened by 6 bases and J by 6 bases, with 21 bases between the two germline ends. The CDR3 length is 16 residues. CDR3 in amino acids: CASSRGPAGALNEQFF. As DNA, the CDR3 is TGTGCCAGCAGCCGTGGTCCGGCAGGGGCCCTCAATGAGCAGTTCTTC.

The CDR3 sequence: CASTKGTGELGGYTF. CDR3 DNA sequence: TGTGCCAGCACCAAGGGGACAGGGGAGTTAGGAGGCTACACCTTC. This chain uses TRBV7-9 with TRBJ1-2; 10 nucleotides line up with TRBD1. The CDR3 contains 15 residues. The V gene's germline CDR1 is SEHNR and CDR2 FQNEAQ (reference sequence). The J segment lost 8 bases and the V segment lost 7 bases, leaving 13 bases of the junction unmatched.

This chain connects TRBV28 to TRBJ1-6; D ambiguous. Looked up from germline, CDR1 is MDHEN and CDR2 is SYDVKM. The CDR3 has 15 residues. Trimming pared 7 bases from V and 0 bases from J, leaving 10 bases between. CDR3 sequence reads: CASITSSSYNSPLHF. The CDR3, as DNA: TGTGCCAGCATTACCTCTAGCTCCTATAATTCACCCCTCCACTTT.

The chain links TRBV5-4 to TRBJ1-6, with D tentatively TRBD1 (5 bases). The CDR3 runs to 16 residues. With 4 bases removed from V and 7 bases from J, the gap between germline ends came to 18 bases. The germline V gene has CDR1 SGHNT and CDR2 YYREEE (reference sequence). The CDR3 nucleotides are TGTGCCAGCAGCCCATGGGCTGGGGGGTGGAATTCACCCCTCCACTTT. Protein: CASSPWAGGWNSPLHF.